The 15 T cell receptor beta chains below were found in one sample sequenced in a study of blood T cell repertoires in COVID-19. Assay used: immunoSEQ multiplex PCR; TCRdb lists only in-frame clones, some missing. The data hold roughly 250,000 clones, with roughly 91% observed a single time. The specimen was PBMCs or T cells enriched from blood (not recorded which). All receptors derive from a woman aged 40 to 50 with acute COVID-19.

The chain uses TRBV28 and TRBJ1-1; 7 nucleotides agree with TRBD1. The ends lost 6 bases at V and 3 bases at J; junction bases unmatched: 7. Germline-derived CDR1 and CDR2 are MDHEN and SYDVKM. The CDR3 is 14 residues long. Here the CDR3 DNA reads TGTGCCAGCAGAACAGGGGCGGGGTACACTGAAGCTTTCTTT. Translation: CASRTGAGYTEAFF. The variable domain in full, completed from reference TRBV28 and TRBJ1-1, reads DVKVTQSSRYLVKRTGEKVFLECVQDMDHENMFWYRQDPGLGLRLIYFSYDVKMKEKGDIPEGYSVSREKKERFSLILESASTNQTSMYLCASRTGAGYTEAFFGQGTRLTVV.

The rearrangement uses TRBV7-2 and TRBJ1-2, with TRBD1 matching over 12 bases. Germline lookup yields CDR1 SGHTA and CDR2 FQGNSA. This CDR3 is built from 16 residues. Trimming at V came to 0 bases and at J to 4 bases, leaving 3 bases not matched to a gene. The CDR3 loop is CASSLAGGQGAYGYTF. The DNA of the CDR3 is TGTGCCAGCAGCTTAGCCGGGGGACAGGGGGCCTATGGCTACACCTTC.

The rearrangement links TRBV9 to TRBJ2-1, with 13 bases that match TRBD2. Per germline, CDR1 SGDLS and CDR2 YYNGEE. The CDR3 has 15 amino acids. J lost 10 bases, V lost 0 bases, and 4 bases had no gene match. In DNA form, the CDR3 reads TGTGCCAGCAGCGTAGCGGCGACTAGCGGGGGGGAGCAGTTCTTC. Residues: CASSVAATSGGEQFF.

The V and J genes are TRBV5-1 and TRBJ2-2, with D possibly TRBD1 on 6 matching bases. V lost 3 bases to trimming and J lost 2 bases, with 11 bases between them. CDR1 SGHRS and CDR2 YFSETQ come from the germline V gene. There are 15 residues in the CDR3. In DNA form, the CDR3 reads TGCGCCAGCAGCTCCCGGACAGCTAACACCGGGGAGCTGTTTTTT. Its protein is CASSSRTANTGELFF. The entire variable domain, with the rest obtained from reference TRBV5-1 and TRBJ2-2, is as follows: KAGVTQTPRYLIKTRGQQVTLSCSPISGHRSVSWYQQTPGQGLQFLFEYFSETQRNKGNFPGRFSGRQFSNSRSEMNVSTLELGDSALYLCASSSRTANTGELFFGEGSRLTVL.

The V call is TRBV28, the J call TRBJ2-3; 10 positions agree with TRBD1. With 6 bases clipped from V and 1 base from J, the junction kept 4 bases outside the gene matches. The CDR3 runs to 15 residues. Germline CDR1 MDHEN, CDR2 SYDVKM. The CDR3 coding sequence is TGTGCCAGCAGCTTAGGACAGGGGGGCACAGATACGCAGTATTTT. Protein: CASSLGQGGTDTQYF. Full variable domain (rest looked up from reference TRBV28 and TRBJ2-3): DVKVTQSSRYLVKRTGEKVFLECVQDMDHENMFWYRQDPGLGLRLIYFSYDVKMKEKGDIPEGYSVSREKKERFSLILESASTNQTSMYLCASSLGQGGTDTQYFGPGTRLTVL.

The V gene is TRBV29-1, the J gene TRBJ1-2, with TRBD1 identical over 7 bases. Germline V gene lookup returns CDR1 SQVTM and CDR2 ANQGSEA. The junction had 2 bases not matched to a gene; V was cut back by 3 bases and J by 4 bases. The CDR3 consists of 12 residues. CDR3 sequence: CSVDSGGYGYTF. The CDR3 DNA sequence: TGCAGCGTTGATTCAGGGGGCTATGGCTACACCTTC.

The chain carries TRBV2 and TRBJ1-1; D remains ambiguous. CDR3 length: 15 amino acids. The germline V and J ends were trimmed by 1 base and 4 bases, with 13 bases remaining between them. Germline CDR1 reads SNHLY; CDR2 reads FYNNEI. DNA of the CDR3: TGTGCCAGCAGTGAAGGATCGGGAATAAGCACTGAAGCTTTCTTT. It codes for CASSEGSGISTEAFF.

This chain joins TRBV18 and TRBJ1-2; TRBD1 aligns across 7 bases. Germline assignment: CDR1 KGHSH and CDR2 LQKENI. The CDR3 runs 14 residues. Trimming removed 3 bases from V and 6 bases from J; junction bases left unmatched: 7. CDR3: CASSPVGQLNGYTF. The CDR3 coding sequence is TGTGCCAGCTCACCGGTGGGACAGCTCAATGGCTACACCTTC. The variable domain in full, with the rest retrieved from reference TRBV18 and TRBJ1-2, is NAGVMQNPRHLVRRRGQEARLRCSPMKGHSHVYWYRQLPEEGLKFMVYLQKENIIDESGMPKERFSAEFPKEGPSILRIQQVVRGDSAAYFCASSPVGQLNGYTFGSGTRLTVV.

The chain carries TRBV20-1 and TRBJ1-5; weak D call: TRBD1 (5 bases). V was pared by 3 bases and J by 6 bases, with 15 bases between. The germline V gene encodes CDR1 DFQATT and CDR2 SNEGSKA (reference sequence). The CDR3 is made up of 14 amino acids. For the CDR3, the DNA is TGCAGTGCTAGTCGGGCAGGGAGGTTTCAGCCCCAGCATTTT. Translated, it gives CSASRAGRFQPQHF.

The chain employs TRBV2 and TRBJ1-1; D is possibly TRBD1 (5 bases). The CDR3 is 14 amino acids. Deletions cut 3 bases from V and 8 bases from J, with 16 bases between. The germline V gene encodes CDR1 SNHLY and CDR2 FYNNEI. This CDR3 is CASSEGRPLAEAFF. As DNA, the CDR3 is TGTGCCAGCAGTGAGGGGCGTCCGCTGGCCGAAGCTTTCTTT. Looking up the rest from reference TRBV2 and TRBJ1-1 gives the full variable domain: EPEVTQTPSHQVTQMGQEVILRCVPISNHLYFYWYRQILGQKVEFLVSFYNNEISEKSEIFDDQFSVERPDGSNFTLKIRSTKLEDSAMYFCASSEGRPLAEAFFGQGTRLTVV.

V usage is TRBV2 and J usage is TRBJ2-3; the match to TRBD2 covers 13 bases. The V segment lost 6 bases and the J segment 3 bases; nucleotides outside the gene matches: 6. This CDR3 is 16 amino acids long. Germline CDR1 is SNHLY and CDR2 is FYNNEI. The CDR3 DNA reads TGTGCCAGCAGAGTACTAGCGGGGGGGCTAACAGATACGCAGTATTTT. Protein: CASRVLAGGLTDTQYF.

V is TRBV18 and J is TRBJ2-5; a weak D match, TRBD2 (6 bases). Between the trimmed V and J ends, which lost 1 base and 5 bases, there was a span of 8 bases. This CDR3 region has 13 residues. Germline V gene data show CDR1 as KGHSH and CDR2 as LQKENI. This chain's CDR3 is CASSPRGVETQYF. The CDR3 nucleotides are TGTGCCAGCTCACCACGGGGGGTGGAGACCCAGTACTTC.

The chain carries TRBV7-2 and TRBJ2-2, with 7 bases lining up with TRBD2. Per germline, CDR1 SGHTA and CDR2 FQGNSA. J was trimmed by 4 bases and V by 5 bases; bases with no gene match: 7. This CDR3 comprises 15 residues. The CDR3 DNA follows: TGTGCCAGCAGCCCAGCGGCTAGCGGCACCGGGGAGCTGTTTTTT. This gives the protein CASSPAASGTGELFF.

This rearrangement joins TRBV5-4 to TRBJ2-5; TRBD1 is a possible D gene (5 bases). The CDR3 consists of 14 residues. Between the trimmed V and J ends, which lost 3 bases and 4 bases, there was a span of 13 bases. Germline V gene lookup returns CDR1 SGHNT and CDR2 YYREEE (reference sequence). This CDR3 reads CASSSRVVPETQYF. As DNA, the CDR3 is TGTGCCAGCAGCTCCAGGGTAGTCCCAGAGACCCAGTACTTC.

The rearrangement uses TRBV19 and TRBJ1-1; 9 bases are a match to TRBD1. The trim removed 7 bases at V and 4 bases at J, leaving 4 bases unmatched. Germline CDR1 and CDR2: LNHDA and SQIVND (reference sequence). The CDR3 contains 13 residues. The CDR3 region is CASTNRGPTEAFF. The CDR3 DNA reads TGTGCCAGTACCAACAGGGGGCCCACTGAAGCTTTCTTT.